This TCR beta chain derives from a study of CD8 T cells in ankylosing spondylitis. Whole-study results and caveats: Typical of ankylosing spondylitis blood, it appeared, was a TCR beta motif of under 10 highly homologous variants. With a CD8+ phenotype, disease-linked clones were relatively rare in peripheral blood.

Generation of TCR beta libraries employed quantitative 5'-RACE incorporating molecular barcodes. TCRdb independently ran MiXCR on the 5' RACE reads; one entry per CDR3 protein. The repertoire holds under 300,000 distinct CDR3 sequences, with approximately 12% as singletons. Points on this clonotype: Antigen specificity is unknown. A much larger clone sits a single nucleotide away, making a read error possible.

There are 13 residues in the CDR3. Germline V gives CDR1 MDHEN, CDR2 SYDVKM. The V gene is TRBV28, the J gene TRBJ1-1; D is undetermined. The receptor was derived from a male donor with ankylosing spondylitis or in good health (not recorded which). The sequenced sample was blood, either unsorted or a sorted T cell fraction (not recorded which). The CDR3 DNA reads TGTGCCAGCAGAAATACTGTGAACAGTGAAGCTTTCTTT. Translation gives CASRNTVNSEAFF.